The sample holds a few counts of the clone carrying this TCR beta chain. The CDR3 is 12 amino acids. Germline V lookup: CDR1 SNHLY, CDR2 FYNNEI. Trimming left V 7 bases short and J 2 bases short, with 8 bases between. TCRdb's table, derived via immunoSEQ multiplex PCR, lists solely in-frame clones and lacks some. The sample holds over 90,000 clones, approximately 86% seen once. The data were taken from a study of blood T cell repertoires in COVID-19. Sequences were obtained from peripheral blood. This clonotype was sampled from a man at least 80 years old with acute or convalescent COVID-19. V gene TRBV2 combines with J gene TRBJ2-5; D is unclear. CDR3 sequence: CASTGPQETQYF. The CDR3 DNA reads as TGTGCCAGCACTGGGCCGCAAGAGACCCAGTACTTC.